The text below deals with one T cell receptor beta chain. Its antigen is as yet unknown. CD4+ cells were split into CD45RA+ naive and CD45RA-negative memory subsets. Sequenced by immunoSEQ multiplex PCR; TCRdb stores in-frame clones only, minus some. The table shows 2 million to 2.5 million clones, with 80% to 95% occurring only once. This entry belongs to a study of shared clonotypes between healthy human individuals. Study as a whole: The people who gave samples were a couple of women and a few men aged 18 to 49. Overall study results and limits: Naive CD4 clonotype sharing across a handful of donors was approximately 5.2%. A small donor pool kept down the genetic and exposure-history diversity that was represented.

J was trimmed by 4 bases and V by 8 bases; bases with no gene match: 9. Germline V gives CDR1 LNHDA, CDR2 SQIVND (reference sequence). CDR3 length: 14 amino acids. The sequence was collected from a man between 18 and 35 years old in good health. Some clones in this sample may be carry-over from other donors' samples. The sequenced sample was naive CD4+ T cells from PBMCs. Subset here: CD45RA+ positively selected. V and J are TRBV19 and TRBJ2-7; 9 positions agree with TRBD2. CDR3 DNA sequence: TGTGCCAGTCAGTGGCGGGAGGGCCTTTACGAGCAGTACTTC. As protein: CASQWREGLYEQYF. Variable domain in full (rest from reference TRBV19 and TRBJ2-7): DGGITQSPKYLFRKEGQNVTLSCEQNLNHDAMYWYRQDPGQGLRLIYYSQIVNDFQKGDIAEGYSVSREKKESFPLTVTSAQKNPTAFYLCASQWREGLYEQYFGPGTRLTVT.